Listed here is a single TCR beta chain. Its antigen is as yet unknown. The data were produced by immunoSEQ multiplex PCR, yet TCRdb's version contains in-frame clones alone and is incomplete. The repertoire has 130,000 or so clones, 90% of them found once; the top ten carry around 0.99%. This specimen comes from a study of OX40 agonist ivuxolimab in advanced cancers. Study findings and constraints: It was not determined which antigens were specifically recognized by the peripheral T cells that had undergone clonal expansion.

This clonotype was sampled from an adult with an advanced solid tumor such as melanoma, head and neck, liver or kidney cancer. Sequenced here: CD4+ or CD8+ T cells sorted from blood, sampled in a trial of the OX40 agonist ivuxolimab.

For the CDR3, the DNA is TGTGCCAGTAGTGCCCCGTCCAGGGACTATGGCTACACCTTC. This encodes CASSAPSRDYGYTF. This rearrangement joins TRBV19 to TRBJ1-2; the D gene is possibly TRBD1 (5 bases). This CDR3 comprises 14 residues. Germline assignment: CDR1 LNHDA and CDR2 SQIVND (reference sequence). V lost 5 bases and J 3 bases, leaving 13 bases between the germline ends.